This T cell receptor beta chain appears in the sequencing data of a study of blood T cell repertoires in COVID-19. Study background: Sites across the United States, Italy and Spain contributed samples from acute and convalescent COVID-19. The cDNA or gDNA used as material had been derived from T cells, B-cell-depleted T cells, or PBMCs.

Per germline, CDR1 LNHDA and CDR2 SQIVND (reference sequence). This CDR3 contains 12 residues. The ends were cut back, 3 bases at V and 6 bases at J, with 6 bases in the middle. Some clones are missing from TCRdb's copy, which holds only in-frame ones; the method was immunoSEQ multiplex PCR. The table includes hundreds of thousands of clones, under 95% detected once. The sample consisted of peripheral blood. This TCR was sampled from a woman between 18 and 29 years old who had recovered from COVID-19. The V call is TRBV19, the J call TRBJ2-1; D might be TRBD1 (5 bases). The CDR3 nucleotides are TGTGCCAGTAGTATGCAGGGCAATGAGCAGTTCTTC. Translated: CASSMQGNEQFF.